These 5 T cell receptor beta chains originate from one sample sequenced in a study of blood T cell repertoires in COVID-19. Data came from immunoSEQ multiplex PCR; TCRdb stores just in-frame clones and leaves some out. This table holds around 260,000 clones, about 89% found once. Sequences were obtained from peripheral blood. The source of these receptors is a middle-aged woman who had recovered from COVID-19.

The V gene is TRBV6-2 or TRBV6-3, the J gene TRBJ1-2; D unclear. V lost 4 bases, J lost 6 bases, and 15 bases lay in between. CDR1 is MNHEY, CDR2 SVGEGT, per germline. The CDR3 is 14 residues long. CDR3 DNA: TGTGCCAGCAGTTCCGGGCTAGCAGTCGATGGCTACACCTTC. The encoded protein is CASSSGLAVDGYTF.

The rearrangement links TRBV6-5 to TRBJ1-2; a weak D match, TRBD1 (5 bases). V was trimmed by 2 bases and J by 2 bases, leaving 6 bases between them. Per the germline V gene, CDR1 is MNHEY and CDR2 is SVGAGI. This CDR3 comprises 13 residues. CDR3 in DNA: TGTGCCAGCAGTTACGACAGAAACTATGGCTACACCTTC. It encodes CASSYDRNYGYTF.

This clone was seen a single time. V gene TRBV21-1 combines with J gene TRBJ1-3; the table's D gene call, TRBD1, was not cross checked with the DNA. TRBV21-1 is listed as a pseudogene. This CDR3 has 16 residues. CDR3 region: CASSKGQENSGNTIYF. In DNA, the CDR3 is TGTGCCAGCAGCAAAGGACAGGAGAACTCTGGAAACACCATATATTTT.

The count of this clone is one. The chain combines TRBV6-1 with TRBJ2-3; no clear D. The CDR3 loop spans 15 amino acids. V was shortened by 0 bases and J by 4 bases, with 11 bases between the two germline ends. CDR1 and CDR2 (germline): MNHNS, SASEGT. CDR3 sequence: CASSEAQSGADTQYF. The CDR3 DNA sequence: TGTGCCAGCAGTGAAGCGCAGTCTGGTGCAGATACGCAGTATTTT.

The chain carries TRBV19 and TRBJ2-5; 11 nucleotides align to TRBD1. Germline CDR1 reads LNHDA; CDR2 reads SQIVND (reference sequence). The junction had 17 bases not matched to a gene; V was cut back by 3 bases and J by 8 bases. This CDR3 contains 18 residues. The DNA of the CDR3 is TGTGCCAGTAGTATTGGGGCTCCTAGGACAGGGGGCTTAGGCACCCAGTACTTC. It codes for CASSIGAPRTGGLGTQYF.